The 5 T cell receptor beta chains given below trace back to one sample, sequenced in a study of CD8 T cells in ankylosing spondylitis. In TCRdb, the 5' RACE reads were re-called with MiXCR into one record per CDR3 protein. In the table there are under 850,000 distinct CDR3 sequences, roughly 19% of which are singletons. Regarding the study as a whole: For ankylosing spondylitis blood, a TCR beta motif of roughly 8 highly homologous variants appeared characteristic.

No cognate antigen is known for these TCRs. Sequenced sample: blood, either unsorted or a sorted T cell fraction (not recorded which). Receptors originate from a male donor with ankylosing spondylitis.

The gene calls are TRBV24-1 and TRBJ2-2; D perhaps matches TRBD2 (6 bases). The CDR3 extends over 14 amino acids. V was shortened by 9 bases and J by 1 base, with 11 bases between the two germline ends. Germline V gene sequence: CDR1 KGHDR, CDR2 SFDVKD. The CDR3, as DNA: TGTGCCACCCGGGGGTGGGAGAACACCGGGGAGCTGTTTTTT. This encodes CATRGWENTGELFF.

This clonotype has more than one count but fewer than ten. The chain is built from TRBV29-1 and TRBJ1-1, with 11 nucleotides matching TRBD1. This CDR3 contains 13 residues. The trim removed 6 bases at V and 5 bases at J, leaving 5 bases unmatched. The germline V gene has CDR1 SQVTM and CDR2 ANQGSEA. The CDR3 DNA reads as TGCAGCGTCTCCGGACAGGGGGCGACTGAAGCTTTCTTT. This translates into CSVSGQGATEAFF.

This clonotype has a count of ten or more. This rearrangement joins TRBV12-3 or TRBV12-4 to TRBJ2-5, with 10 bases matching TRBD1. This CDR3 region has 16 residues. The V gene end was trimmed by 2 bases and the J gene end by 3 bases; junction bases not matched to a gene: 6. The CDR3 coding sequence is TGTGCCAGCAGTTTATGGGGGACAGGGGCCAAAGAGACCCAGTACTTC. Amino acid sequence: CASSLWGTGAKETQYF.

The rearrangement joins TRBV29-1 to TRBJ2-1; 11 positions agree with TRBD2. Germline V gene sequence: CDR1 SQVTM, CDR2 ANQGSEA. Trimming at V came to 6 bases and at J to 9 bases, leaving 13 bases not matched to a gene. The CDR3 totals 15 residues. The chain's CDR3 is CSVPGRLAGIGEQFF. CDR3 nucleotides: TGCAGCGTCCCCGGGCGACTAGCGGGGATCGGTGAGCAGTTCTTC.

This clonotype was counted between two and nine times. The chain uses TRBV10-3 and TRBJ1-5; tentative D call: TRBD1 (6 bases). The CDR3 loop spans 13 amino acids. V lost 8 bases to trimming and J lost 0 bases, with 8 bases between them. CDR1 is ENHRY and CDR2 is SYGVKD in the germline V gene. The CDR3 protein is CAIRDTSNQPQHF. Here the CDR3 DNA reads TGTGCCATCCGGGACACTAGCAATCAGCCCCAGCATTTT.